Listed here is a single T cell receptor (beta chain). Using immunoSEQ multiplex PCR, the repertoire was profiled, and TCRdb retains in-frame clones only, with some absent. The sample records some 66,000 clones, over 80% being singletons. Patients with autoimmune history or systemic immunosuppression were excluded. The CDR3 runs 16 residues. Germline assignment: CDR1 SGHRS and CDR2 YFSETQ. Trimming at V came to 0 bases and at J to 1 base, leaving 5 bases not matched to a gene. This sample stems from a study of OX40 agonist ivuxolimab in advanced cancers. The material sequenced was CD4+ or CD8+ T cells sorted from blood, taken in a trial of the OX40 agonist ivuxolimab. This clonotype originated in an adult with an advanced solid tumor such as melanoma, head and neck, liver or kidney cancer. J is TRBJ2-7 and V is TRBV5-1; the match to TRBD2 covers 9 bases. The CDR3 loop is CASSLVETSGSYEQYF. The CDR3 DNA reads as TGCGCCAGCAGCTTGGTTGAGACTAGCGGATCCTACGAGCAGTACTTC.